The clone carrying this T cell receptor (beta chain) occurred many times. The sample belongs to a study of regulatory T cells in long-lasting Graves disease. The sample's time point: newly diagnosed GD, antithyroid drugs for less than 3 months. PBMC-extracted RNA yielded the TCR library. The germline V gene encodes CDR1 SEHNR and CDR2 FQNEAQ (reference sequence). Deletions cut 4 bases from V and 5 bases from J, with 0 bases between. The CDR3 covers 9 residues. HTBI primers from iRepertoire and Arm-PCR of CDR3 regions yielded the TCR beta libraries. TCRdb itself ran the multiplex PCR reads through MiXCR, one entry per CDR3 protein. This table has roughly 560,000 distinct CDR3 sequences, around 13% appearing once. These data were likewise used in another study, on T cells in Graves' hyperthyroidism and ophthalmopathy.

The chain has TRBV7-9 and TRBJ2-7; the D is unclear. The sequenced sample was peripheral blood mononuclear cells (PBMCs), obtained at new diagnosis, from a patient treated with antithyroid drugs. The TCR was taken from a woman younger than 45 with Graves disease. The DNA of the CDR3 is TGTGCCAGCAGCTACGAGCAGTACTTC. Its protein product is CASSYEQYF.